This T cell receptor (beta chain) was identified during a study of siplizumab effects on memory and regulatory T cells (dated by TCRdb to the late 2010s). Describing the broader study: The study examined how the anti-CD2 antibody siplizumab affects alloreactive T-cell subsets in allogeneic mixed lymphocyte reactions built from human PBMCs. Broader findings and caveats from the paper: The cumulative frequency of alloreactive sequences traceable to unstimulated CD4+ memory T cells was significantly reduced by siplizumab. No functional confirmation was obtained for the suppressive function of proliferating Tregs from siplizumab cultures. Sequences below about 10^-5 frequency were poorly captured, so only a minor fraction of alloreactive clones could be mapped to unstimulated subsets. Unstimulated naive T cells appeared more diverse than memory T cells, and naive cells seemed to contribute substantially to the alloresponse. Roughly 80-95% of proliferating CD4+ or CD8+ clones could not be assigned a naive or memory phenotype. Among mappable alloreactive CD4+ clones, an average Treg-derived fraction of roughly 69% was observed with siplizumab, compared with less than 35% in control reactions.

From the cysteine up to the phenylalanine, the CDR3 has a length of 16 residues. Only the CDR3 portion is preserved as DNA: 48 bases, with reading frame beginning at the first base. The V end gives up 0 bases and the J end 7 bases, leaving 6 bases in the junction not matched to a gene. Based on the germline V gene, the CDR1 and CDR2 sequences are MGHRA and YSYEKL. This clone appeared once. It lacks a known antigen. No base quality values were provided; no much bigger clone lies one nucleotide off. TCRbeta CDR3 sequencing was performed on sorted unstimulated T cells and on proliferating T cells recovered from mixed lymphocyte reactions. Fresh whole blood from ten HLA-typed healthy donors was used as the source from which PBMCs were isolated. To map where alloreactive clones came from, unstimulated CD4+ non-regulatory T cells were FACS-sorted. Libraries came from the immunoSEQ multiplex PCR assay. Roughly 9.8 x 10^4 TCR templates per sample were assayed on the deep sequencing platform. Genomic DNA extracted from sorted T cells was the material used for TCRbeta CDR3 sequencing. The published analysis was carried out like this. Clonal analysis of TCRbeta CDR3 data was done in the R programming language. Comparing unstimulated samples against CFSE-low samples taken after the reaction was how alloreactive CD4+ and CD8+ clones were defined. Regulatory or non-regulatory origin was assigned to alloreactive CD4+ clones by matching of sequences to sorted unstimulated Treg and non-Treg repertoires. What TCRdb holds here is the immuneACCESS table cut down to in-frame rearrangements. Part of the clones is not present; checked against another copy, under half of the missing clones reflect an unresolved V gene, and the others are unexplained. V, J and clone size are taken as reported in that table, and D and trimming were inferred from the DNA itself. This sample has 90,000 to 150,000 clones in its table, and around 93% of those were observed once. Of the sample, about 0.16% is held by the ten largest clones.

The V and J genes are TRBV4-1 and TRBJ2-2; TRBD2 fits 9 bases in the junction. This clonotype was obtained from a human donor in good health. Sequenced sample: non-Treg CD4+ T cells sorted from blood. The label giving this sample's cell subset or site can be read as: FACS-sorted unstimulated CD4+ non-regulatory T cells. The CDR3 reads as follows: CASSQDASGAVGELFF. The DNA reads as follows: TGCGCCAGCAGCCAAGACGCTAGCGGGGCTGTCGGGGAGCTGTTTTTT.